Presented here are 18 T cell receptor beta chains from one specimen sequenced in a study of T cells in Graves' hyperthyroidism and ophthalmopathy. Amplification of TCR beta CDR3 regions was performed using RNA transcripts as template. The primer set for the first-round RT-PCR of the TCR CDR3 was HTBI. TCRdb reprocessed the multiplex PCR reads via MiXCR and lists one record per CDR3 protein. The table includes a few hundred thousand distinct CDR3 sequences, 15% to 18% detected once. Sample: blood. Receptor source: a woman under 30 with Graves' hyperthyroidism.

This clonotype was counted between two and nine times. V usage is TRBV18 and J usage is TRBJ2-2; D gene ambiguous. V shed 3 bases and J shed 2 bases, with 7 bases lying between them. CDR3 length: 14 residues. Germline values: CDR1 KGHSH, CDR2 LQKENI. CDR3 nucleotide sequence: TGTGCCAGCTCACCGGGTAGCAACACCGGGGAGCTGTTTTTT. It encodes CASSPGSNTGELFF. Looking up the rest from reference TRBV18 and TRBJ2-2 gives the full variable domain: NAGVMQNPRHLVRRRGQEARLRCSPMKGHSHVYWYRQLPEEGLKFMVYLQKENIIDESGMPKERFSAEFPKEGPSILRIQQVVRGDSAAYFCASSPGSNTGELFFGEGSRLTVL.

This clonotype was recorded many times. The chain links TRBV6-5 to TRBJ2-3, with D possibly being TRBD1 or TRBD2 (6 bases each). Between the trimmed V and J ends, which lost 2 bases and 6 bases, there was a span of 12 bases. Germline V lookup: CDR1 MNHEY, CDR2 SVGAGI. CDR3 length equals 14 residues. For the CDR3, the DNA is TGTGCCAGCAGTTACGGCACAGGGAGGGATACGCAGTATTTT. Its protein product is CASSYGTGRDTQYF.

This chain links TRBV6-2 or TRBV6-3 with TRBJ1-1, with D possibly matching TRBD1 (6 bases). Germline V gene lookup returns CDR1 MNHEY and CDR2 SVGEGT. The CDR3 is 14 residues long. V gave up 7 bases and J gave up 4 bases, with 16 bases separating them. CDR3 DNA sequence: TGTGCCAGCACCAGATGTGGGGGCAGCACTGAAGCTTTCTTT. Its translation is CASTRCGGSTEAFF.

In this sample, this clonotype turned up many times. This chain uses TRBV4-1 with TRBJ2-7, with D uncertain. This CDR3 has 14 amino acids. Trimming left V 4 bases short and J 1 base short, with 11 bases between. Germline values: CDR1 MGHRA, CDR2 YSYEKL. The CDR3 DNA sequence: TGCGCCAGCAGCCGGACGGAAGCGTCCTACGAGCAGTACTTC. Amino acids: CASSRTEASYEQYF.

This chain connects TRBV4-1 to TRBJ2-1; possibly TRBD1 or TRBD2 for D (6 bases each). Germline lookup yields CDR1 MGHRA and CDR2 YSYEKL. CDR3 length equals 12 residues. Between the trimmed V and J ends, which lost 7 bases and 12 bases, there was a span of 16 bases. The CDR3 loop is CASNQRGDLQFF. DNA for the CDR3: TGCGCCAGCAACCAGAGGGGGGACTTGCAGTTCTTC.

This clonotype was counted ten times or more. The chain combines TRBV2 with TRBJ2-7; weak D call: TRBD1 (6 bases). CDR1 SNHLY and CDR2 FYNNEI come from the germline V gene. The CDR3 totals 14 residues. The V and J ends lost 11 bases and 0 bases respectively, with 17 bases between them. CDR3: CAGSQGGDSYEQYF. In nucleotides, the CDR3 is TGTGCCGGATCACAGGGTGGGGACTCCTACGAGCAGTACTTC.

The V and J genes are TRBV30 and TRBJ1-6; 11 bases are shared with TRBD1. Trimming removed 0 bases from V and 10 bases from J; junction bases left unmatched: 5. CDR3 length: 15 residues. The V gene's germline CDR1 is GTSNPN and CDR2 SVGIG (reference sequence). Written as DNA, the CDR3 is TGTGCCTGGAGTGTAAAGGGACAGGGGGACTCACCCCTCCACTTT. This gives the protein CAWSVKGQGDSPLHF. Filled out from reference TRBV30 and TRBJ1-6, the complete variable domain reads SQTIHQWPATLVQPVGSPLSLECTVEGTSNPNLYWYRQAAGRGLQLLFYSVGIGQISSEVPQNLSASRPQDRQFILSSKKLLLSDSGFYLCAWSVKGQGDSPLHFGNGTRLTVT.

The gene calls are TRBV15 and TRBJ2-1; possible D gene TRBD2, 6 bases. CDR1 is LNHNV and CDR2 is YYDKDF in the germline V gene (reference sequence). The CDR3 covers 16 residues. Trimming removed 3 bases from V and 8 bases from J, with 20 bases in between. The CDR3 spells CATSRGGTPVRDEQFF. The DNA for the CDR3 is TGTGCCACCAGCAGGGGCGGGACCCCCGTGCGGGATGAGCAGTTCTTC.

This clonotype was detected many times. The chain joins TRBV20-1 to TRBJ2-3; D is perhaps TRBD2 (6 bases). Germline V gives CDR1 DFQATT, CDR2 SNEGSKA (reference sequence). V lost 1 base and J lost 0, with 17 bases in between. The CDR3 contains 17 residues. Written as DNA, the CDR3 is TGCAGTGCTAGAGTCGCGGCGGGGCGGTTAAGCACAGATACGCAGTATTTT. This codes for CSARVAAGRLSTDTQYF.

This clonotype occurred many times. This chain connects TRBV20-1 to TRBJ1-6; 7 nucleotides agree with TRBD1. This CDR3 contains 15 residues. V trimming: 3 bases; J trimming: 5 bases; junction bases outside the gene matches: 7. Germline V lookup: CDR1 DFQATT, CDR2 SNEGSKA (reference sequence). In DNA, the CDR3 is TGCAGTGCTAGCGGAGTTGGGACAGATAATTCACCCCTCCACTTT. Its translation: CSASGVGTDNSPLHF.

This clonotype was seen many times. V is TRBV5-1 and J is TRBJ1-2, with TRBD1 matching 7 bases. The V gene end was trimmed by 4 bases and the J gene end by 3 bases; junction bases not matched to a gene: 3. Per germline, CDR1 SGHRS and CDR2 YFSETQ. The CDR3 covers 13 residues. As DNA, the CDR3 is TGCGCCAGCAGCAGGGGGCCTCACTATGGCTACACCTTC. Protein sequence: CASSRGPHYGYTF.

There are many counts of this clonotype. The CDR3 region is CASSGPGRRQYF. CDR3 sequence (DNA): TGTGCCAGCAGTGGACCGGGTCGAAGGCAGTACTTC. The chain uses TRBV6-1 and TRBJ2-7, with unresolved D. Germline V gene data show CDR1 as MNHNS and CDR2 as SASEGT. CDR3 length equals 12 residues. With 4 bases removed from V and 9 bases from J, the gap between germline ends came to 13 bases.

This clonotype has at least ten counts. The chain links TRBV9 to TRBJ2-1, with D unclear. The CDR3 extends over 17 amino acids. Germline-derived CDR1 and CDR2 are SGDLS and YYNGEE. Trimming took off 0 bases at V and 0 bases at J, with 13 bases between the two ends. The CDR3 spells CASSVETRPGSYNEQFF. In DNA, the CDR3 is TGTGCCAGCAGCGTAGAGACTCGTCCGGGCTCCTACAATGAGCAGTTCTTC.

This clonotype was picked up many times. The J gene is TRBJ1-2, the V gene TRBV6-1; TRBD1 might be the D (6 bases). The germline V gene has CDR1 MNHNS and CDR2 SASEGT. The CDR3 is made up of 13 amino acids. V shed 5 bases and J shed 4 bases, with 11 bases lying between them. The CDR3 DNA reads as TGTGCCAGCAGTCCCTCGGACAGCTATGGCTACACCTTC. This codes for CASSPSDSYGYTF.

As regards this clonotype: Since a much larger clone is just one base distant, this may be a read error. The CDR3 nucleotides are TGTGCCAGCAGCCAGGAACAGGGCACATACAATGAGCAGTTCTTC. Residues: CASSQEQGTYNEQFF. This chain uses TRBV4-2 with TRBJ2-1, with D maybe TRBD1 (6 bases). V lost 3 bases and J lost 4, with 13 bases in between. Germline V gene data show CDR1 as LGHNA and CDR2 as YNFKEQ. This CDR3 spans 15 amino acids.

This clonotype came up many times. The genes are TRBV27 and TRBJ2-1, with 7 bases aligning to TRBD2. From germline, CDR1 is MNHEY and CDR2 SMNVEV (reference sequence). This CDR3 has 15 amino acids. Trimming at V came to 2 bases and at J to 5 bases, leaving 6 bases not matched to a gene. The CDR3 region has the DNA TGTGCCAGCAGTTTAGGGGAGGGCCTCGACAATGAGCAGTTCTTC. It is translated as CASSLGEGLDNEQFF.

Of note for this clonotype: Compared with germline, one end of the junction differs, possibly owing to a read error. The V and J genes are TRBV9 and TRBJ2-2; tentatively, D is TRBD1 or TRBD2 (5 bases each). CDR3 length: 13 residues. Germline CDR1 reads SGDLS; CDR2 reads YYNGEE. DNA for the CDR3: TGCCTAGACGGGACGGGGAACACCGGGGAGCTGTTTTTT. It codes for CLDGTGNTGELFF.

Of note for this clonotype: A clone one base away is much larger, so this may be a read error. The chain is built from TRBV28 and TRBJ1-4, with D unresolved. Germline loops: CDR1 MDHEN, CDR2 SYDVKM. The CDR3 consists of 14 residues. Trimming left V 6 bases short and J 1 base short, with 9 bases between. CDR3 residues: CASREEVTNEKLFF. For the CDR3, the DNA is TGTGCCAGCAGGGAGGAAGTAACTAATGAAAAACTGTTTTTT.